Below are 30 T cell receptor beta chains sequenced from a single sample in a study of cytomegalovirus exposure and HLA in healthy donors. The study ran its PCR with 60 Vbeta and 13 Jbeta primers. Profiled with immunoSEQ multiplex PCR; TCRdb holds only in-frame clones, not every one. Of about 140,000 clones listed, about four fifths were seen once; the top ten hold under 5.5%. The sequencing input was PBMCs. The receptors originated from a man between 25 and 39 years old in good health.

On this clone: Germline and junction disagree at one end, which may indicate a read error. The chain couples TRBV7-9 to TRBJ1-2, with 7 bases identical to TRBD1. This CDR3 contains 14 residues. CDR1 and CDR2 (germline): SEHNR, FQNEAQ (reference sequence). CDR3 amino acids: CSSSLSRQGYGYTF. CDR3 nucleotides: TGTTCCAGCAGCTTATCCCGACAGGGCTATGGCTACACCTTC.

This chain uses TRBV7-3 with TRBJ2-1, with 10 bases lining up with TRBD2. Germline loops: CDR1 SGHTA, CDR2 FQGTGA. The CDR3 contains 15 residues. After removal of 4 bases from V and 7 bases from J, the junction contained 7 bases not matched to a gene. Here the CDR3 DNA reads TGTGCCAGCAGCTCGAGCGGGAGGGTAGGTAATGAGCAGTTCTTC. Residues: CASSSSGRVGNEQFF.

The CDR3 coding sequence is TGTGCCAGCAGCTTAGGGGGGGATCAGCCCCAGCATTTT. Its translation: CASSLGGDQPQHF. The chain carries TRBV7-3 and TRBJ1-5; TRBD1 might be the D (5 bases). The CDR3 totals 13 residues. CDR1 SGHTA and CDR2 FQGTGA come from the germline V gene. Deletions cut 2 bases from V and 5 bases from J, with 7 bases between. Drawing the rest from reference TRBV7-3 and TRBJ1-5, the complete variable domain is GAGVSQTPSNKVTEKGKYVELRCDPISGHTALYWYRQSLGQGPEFLIYFQGTGAADDSGLPNDRFFAVRPEGSVSTLKIQRTERGDSAVYLCASSLGGDQPQHFGDGTRLSIL.

The rearrangement uses TRBV6-5 and TRBJ1-1, with a weak D call TRBD1 (6 bases). CDR3 size: 13 residues. Germline-derived CDR1 and CDR2 are MNHEY and SVGAGI. The V end was cut by 0 bases, the J end by 4 bases, with 6 bases between. CDR3 amino acids: CASSYSGGTEAFF. The DNA of the CDR3 is TGTGCCAGCAGTTACTCAGGGGGCACTGAAGCTTTCTTT.

The count of this clone is one. The CDR3 sequence: CASSIPLGHLYF. The DNA for the CDR3 is TGTGCCAGCAGTATACCTTTAGGACACCTCTACTTC. The chain links TRBV27 to TRBJ2-7, with a possible D match to TRBD1 (5 bases). Germline values: CDR1 MNHEY, CDR2 SMNVEV (reference sequence). V lost 5 bases and J lost 13, with 18 bases in between. The CDR3 runs 12 residues.

This chain links TRBV18 with TRBJ2-1; D uncertain. This CDR3 comprises 14 residues. The V end lost 2 bases, the J end lost 1 base, and 6 bases lay between the germline ends. Germline assignment: CDR1 KGHSH and CDR2 LQKENI. In DNA, the CDR3 is TGTGCCAGCTCACCAGGCCTTTCCTACAATGAGCAGTTCTTC. Protein product: CASSPGLSYNEQFF. Supplemented by reference TRBV18 and TRBJ2-1, the full variable domain reads NAGVMQNPRHLVRRRGQEARLRCSPMKGHSHVYWYRQLPEEGLKFMVYLQKENIIDESGMPKERFSAEFPKEGPSILRIQQVVRGDSAAYFCASSPGLSYNEQFFGPGTRLTVL.

The rearrangement joins TRBV5-5 to TRBJ2-1, with D maybe TRBD2 (6 bases). CDR1 and CDR2 (germline): SGHKS, YYEKEE (reference sequence). V lost 4 bases and J 15 bases, leaving 23 bases between the germline ends. The CDR3 loop spans 14 amino acids. CDR3 in amino acids: CASSKIGAGSGGFF. Written as DNA, the CDR3 is TGTGCCAGCAGCAAAATTGGGGCGGGGTCCGGGGGGTTCTTC.

CDR3 DNA: TGTGCCAGCAGTTCAGGGATGAGGAAACTGTTTTTT. Its protein product is CASSSGMRKLFF. The gene calls are TRBV28 and TRBJ1-4; D is perhaps TRBD1 (5 bases). Germline V gene data show CDR1 as MDHEN and CDR2 as SYDVKM. This CDR3 has 12 residues. Trimming took 4 bases from V and 11 from J, leaving 11 bases between them.

The V and J genes are TRBV4-1 and TRBJ1-5; a possible D gene is TRBD1 (5 bases). The CDR3 totals 15 residues. The germline V gene has CDR1 MGHRA and CDR2 YSYEKL. V shed 1 base and J shed 9 bases, with 16 bases lying between them. The CDR3 DNA is TGCGCCAGCAGCCAAGCTTTGGGACTCAACGCGCCCCAGCATTTT. Encoded protein: CASSQALGLNAPQHF.

In its sample, this clone was seen once. The CDR3 nucleotides are TGTGCCAGCAGCCCCGGCGCTAGCGGGACACACGAGCAGTACTTC. It yields the protein CASSPGASGTHEQYF. The chain links TRBV14 to TRBJ2-7, with TRBD2 matching 9 bases. The ends lost 4 bases at V and 5 bases at J; junction bases unmatched: 9. The germline V gene has CDR1 SGHDN and CDR2 FVKESK. The CDR3 sequence is 15 residues long.

The chain employs TRBV27 and TRBJ2-2; D may be TRBD1 (5 bases). Trimming cost V 6 bases and J 0 bases, with 11 bases left between them. The CDR3 is made up of 15 amino acids. CDR1 and CDR2 (germline): MNHEY, SMNVEV (reference sequence). Written as DNA, the CDR3 is TGTGCCAGCAGCAGACAGTTCACGAACACCGGGGAGCTGTTTTTT. Translated: CASSRQFTNTGELFF.

This chain joins TRBV7-9 and TRBJ1-1, with a possible D match to TRBD1 (5 bases). The V end was cut by 5 bases, the J end by 8 bases, with 9 bases between. The CDR3 loop spans 11 amino acids. Germline V gene sequence: CDR1 SEHNR, CDR2 FQNEAQ (reference sequence). The CDR3 sequence: CASSPTAEAFF. In DNA, the CDR3 is TGTGCCAGCAGCCCGACAGCCGAAGCTTTCTTT. The variable domain in full, with the rest retrieved from reference TRBV7-9 and TRBJ1-1, is DTGVSQNPRHKITKRGQNVTFRCDPISEHNRLYWYRQTLGQGPEFLTYFQNEAQLEKSRLLSDRFSAERPKGSFSTLEIQRTEQGDSAMYLCASSPTAEAFFGQGTRLTVV.

This clone was seen just once. The rearrangement joins TRBV7-9 to TRBJ2-7, with 12 nucleotides matching TRBD1. This CDR3 is 15 amino acids long. Germline values: CDR1 SEHNR, CDR2 FQNEAQ (reference sequence). V was pared by 3 bases and J by 5 bases, with 5 bases of the junction left unmatched. CDR3 bases: TGTGCCAGCAGCTTCTTGGGGGACAGGGGGCACGAGCAGTACTTC. Its protein product is CASSFLGDRGHEQYF.

V is TRBV9 and J is TRBJ1-2; D is undetermined. Per germline, CDR1 SGDLS and CDR2 YYNGEE. The length of the CDR3 is 12 residues. The V and J ends lost 6 bases and 4 bases respectively, with 10 bases between them. The CDR3 DNA follows: TGTGCCAGCACCTCCGGAGGCTATGGCTACACCTTC. It specifies CASTSGGYGYTF.

The chain couples TRBV7-9 to TRBJ2-1, with 9 bases matching TRBD2. V lost 3 bases to trimming and J lost 9 bases; unmatched junction nucleotides: 12. CDR3 length: 16 amino acids. CDR1 and CDR2 (germline): SEHNR, FQNEAQ (reference sequence). The DNA of the CDR3 is TGTGCCAGCAGCTTTAGCCCCGGGACTAGCTTGGGTGAGCAGTTCTTC. This sequence encodes CASSFSPGTSLGEQFF.

The sample holds a few counts of this clone. This rearrangement joins TRBV5-1 to TRBJ2-2; 10 nucleotides line up with TRBD1. Trimming at V came to 1 base and at J to 7 bases, leaving 13 bases not matched to a gene. This CDR3 spans 18 amino acids. Germline V lookup: CDR1 SGHRS, CDR2 YFSETQ. The chain's CDR3 is CASSLFSGTGADGGELFF. The CDR3 bases are TGCGCCAGCAGCTTGTTCTCCGGGACAGGGGCAGATGGCGGGGAGCTGTTTTTT. The whole variable domain, filled in from reference TRBV5-1 and TRBJ2-2, reads KAGVTQTPRYLIKTRGQQVTLSCSPISGHRSVSWYQQTPGQGLQFLFEYFSETQRNKGNFPGRFSGRQFSNSRSEMNVSTLELGDSALYLCASSLFSGTGADGGELFFGEGSRLTVL.

This rearrangement joins TRBV28 to TRBJ2-2, with 7 positions matching TRBD2. The CDR3 has 15 amino acids. J lost 2 bases, V lost 7 bases, and 7 bases had no gene match. Germline-derived CDR1 and CDR2 are MDHEN and SYDVKM. The CDR3 spells CASITASGNTGELFF. The CDR3 bases are TGTGCCAGCATAACGGCTAGCGGAAACACCGGGGAGCTGTTTTTT.

The chain employs TRBV4-1 and TRBJ2-7; no reliable D call. Trimming shortened V by 2 bases and J by 6 bases, and 17 bases separated the two germline ends. CDR1 and CDR2 (germline): MGHRA, YSYEKL. The CDR3 covers 15 residues. The CDR3 loop is CASSQFLRGRVEQYF. The DNA of the CDR3 is TGCGCCAGCAGCCAATTCCTGAGAGGTCGGGTCGAGCAGTACTTC.

The chain uses TRBV15 and TRBJ2-2; tentative D call: TRBD1 (6 bases). The CDR3 totals 15 residues. V dropped 0 bases and J dropped 5 bases, with 10 bases sitting between them. Germline CDR1 LNHNV, CDR2 YYDKDF (reference sequence). CDR3 amino acids: CATSREAGVTGELFF. CDR3 nucleotides: TGTGCCACCAGCAGAGAGGCAGGGGTGACCGGGGAGCTGTTTTTT.

This clone has a handful of counts. This chain connects TRBV7-3 to TRBJ2-1, with D possibly matching TRBD1 (5 bases). Germline loops: CDR1 SGHTA, CDR2 FQGTGA. The CDR3 has 14 amino acids. With 1 base removed from V and 5 bases from J, the gap between germline ends came to 9 bases. CDR3 sequence (DNA): TGTGCCAGCAGCTTAATGACAGTTAACAATGAGCAGTTCTTC. It is translated as CASSLMTVNNEQFF.

This chain connects TRBV19 to TRBJ2-3; D gene uncertain. Trimming shortened V by 2 bases and J by 0 bases, and 12 bases separated the two germline ends. The CDR3 is 16 residues long. Germline CDR1 is LNHDA and CDR2 is SQIVND (reference sequence). This chain's CDR3 is CASSIRRRPSTDTQYF. In DNA, the CDR3 is TGTGCCAGTAGTATACGCCGCAGGCCTAGCACAGATACGCAGTATTTT.

The CDR3 region has the DNA TGTGCCATCAGAGCGGGGAACACAGATACGCAGTATTTT. Encoded protein: CAIRAGNTDTQYF. The rearrangement uses TRBV10-3 and TRBJ2-3; 7 nucleotides agree with TRBD2. Germline assignment: CDR1 ENHRY and CDR2 SYGVKD. The CDR3 totals 13 residues. J was trimmed by 2 bases and V by 6 bases; bases with no gene match: 2.

V usage is TRBV4-3 and J usage is TRBJ2-3, with 8 bases identical to TRBD2. The V gene end was trimmed by 1 base and the J gene end by 6 bases; junction bases not matched to a gene: 9. The CDR3 consists of 16 residues. Germline loops: CDR1 LGHNA, CDR2 YSLEER. CDR3 bases: TGCGCCAGCAGCCAAGCGTTAGCGGGGTCAGGGGATACGCAGTATTTT. It encodes CASSQALAGSGDTQYF.

The chain recombines TRBV2 with TRBJ2-1; no firm D call. The germline V gene has CDR1 SNHLY and CDR2 FYNNEI. CDR3 length: 16 residues. V lost 7 bases and J lost 0, with 16 bases in between. The CDR3 nucleotides read TGTGCCAGCACCGCAATGAGGCGGAGCTCCTACAATGAGCAGTTCTTC. This gives the protein CASTAMRRSSYNEQFF.

This clone occurred a few times. The genes are TRBV28 and TRBJ2-1, with TRBD2 identical over 13 bases. The CDR3 runs 14 residues. CDR1 is MDHEN and CDR2 is SYDVKM in the germline V gene. Trimming at V came to 9 bases and at J to 4 bases, leaving 3 bases not matched to a gene. The CDR3 nucleotides are TGTGCCAGTAAGGGACTAGCGGGATACAATGAGCAGTTCTTC. Translating gives CASKGLAGYNEQFF.

As regards this clone: Its ends do not fully match the called genes, so a read error is possible. The chain has TRBV7-9 and TRBJ2-7, with 7 positions matching TRBD1. The CDR3 contains 16 residues. Germline values: CDR1 SEHNR, CDR2 FQNEAQ (reference sequence). CDR3 sequence reads: CSSSLVGDSKDYEQYF. CDR3 DNA sequence: TGTTCCAGCAGCTTAGTGGGGGACAGCAAAGACTACGAGCAGTACTTC.

This chain joins TRBV7-9 and TRBJ2-3; TRBD2 matches at 8 bases. The CDR3 extends over 16 amino acids. Losses at the gene ends were 3 bases for V and 5 bases for J; bases not matched to a gene: 10. Germline CDR1 is SEHNR and CDR2 is FQNEAQ (reference sequence). The CDR3 region is CASSFIGLAGQDTQYF. The DNA for the CDR3 is TGTGCCAGCAGCTTCATCGGGCTAGCGGGCCAAGATACGCAGTATTTT.

This chain connects TRBV30 to TRBJ1-6; TRBD1 matches at 11 bases. The CDR3 is 15 residues long. After removal of 5 bases from V and 0 bases from J, the junction contained 0 bases not matched to a gene. Germline lookup yields CDR1 GTSNPN and CDR2 SVGIG (reference sequence). The chain's CDR3 is CAWGTGGSYNSPLHF. Here the CDR3 DNA reads TGTGCCTGGGGGACAGGGGGCTCCTATAATTCACCCCTCCACTTT.

This chain uses TRBV13 with TRBJ2-4; D possibly corresponds to TRBD2 (6 bases). Trimming removed 5 bases at V and 3 bases at J, with 11 bases between. The CDR3 is made up of 14 amino acids. Germline lookup yields CDR1 PRHDT and CDR2 FYEKMQ (reference sequence). The CDR3 loop reads CASSRGFDKNIQYF. Here the CDR3 DNA reads TGTGCCAGCAGCCGGGGGTTTGACAAAAACATTCAGTACTTC.

J is TRBJ1-4 and V is TRBV4-3, with D unresolved. The CDR3 runs 18 residues. V was trimmed by 0 bases and J by 7 bases, leaving 21 bases between them. CDR1 and CDR2 (germline): LGHNA, YSLEER. CDR3 residues: CASSQDTPKGGEGEKLFF. CDR3 bases: TGCGCCAGCAGCCAAGATACCCCCAAGGGCGGGGAGGGTGAAAAACTGTTTTTT.